This T cell receptor beta chain was identified in a study of shared clonotypes between healthy human individuals. Profiled with immunoSEQ multiplex PCR; TCRdb holds only in-frame clones, not every one. This sample has around 980,000 clones, with approximately 80% found just once. The CDR3 has 16 amino acids. Per germline, CDR1 SGHDT and CDR2 YYEEEE. Unmatched junction bases numbered 5, after V lost 0 bases and J lost 7 bases. Findings of the study overall: Larger estimated richness was generally seen in naive subsets than in memory subsets. Even with large depth, rarefaction showed that sorted-subset sequencing was incomplete.

This clone was observed a single time. Antigen specificity is unknown. Material for sequencing was memory CD4+ T cells from PBMCs. Specified subset: CD45RA-negative fraction. This TCR came from a man aged 18 to 35 in good health. Some clones in this sample may be carry-over from other donors' samples. The V gene is TRBV5-6, the J gene TRBJ2-1; 12 bases fit TRBD2. In DNA, the CDR3 is TGTGCCAGCAGCTTGGCAGCGACTAGCGGGAGTAATGAGCAGTTCTTC. It translates to CASSLAATSGSNEQFF.